This TCR beta chain was obtained from a study of CD8 T cells in Susac syndrome. From germline, CDR1 is SGHRS and CDR2 YFSETQ. V lost 4 bases, J lost 2 bases, and 8 bases stayed unmatched. The CDR3 extends over 15 amino acids. TEMRA cells were FACS-enriched and CD8+ and CD4+ T cells negatively isolated. Random hexamers were used to reverse transcribe the RNA input (about 0.5 to 1 ug). The authors amplified TCR beta CDR3 across 54 Vbeta and 13 Jbeta using immunoSEQ multiplex PCR. TCRdb called the immunoSEQ multiplex PCR reads again in MiXCR, with one record for every CDR3 protein. The table lists 140,000 to 150,000 distinct CDR3 sequences, 94% of them singletons.

The rearrangement uses TRBV5-1 and TRBJ2-5; TRBD1 aligns across 7 bases. The sample consisted of CD4+ T cells from PBMCs. The clonotype originates from a human donor in good health. The DNA of the CDR3 is TGCGCCAGCAGCCCACGACAGGGTGGGCAAGAGACCCAGTACTTC. It specifies CASSPRQGGQETQYF.